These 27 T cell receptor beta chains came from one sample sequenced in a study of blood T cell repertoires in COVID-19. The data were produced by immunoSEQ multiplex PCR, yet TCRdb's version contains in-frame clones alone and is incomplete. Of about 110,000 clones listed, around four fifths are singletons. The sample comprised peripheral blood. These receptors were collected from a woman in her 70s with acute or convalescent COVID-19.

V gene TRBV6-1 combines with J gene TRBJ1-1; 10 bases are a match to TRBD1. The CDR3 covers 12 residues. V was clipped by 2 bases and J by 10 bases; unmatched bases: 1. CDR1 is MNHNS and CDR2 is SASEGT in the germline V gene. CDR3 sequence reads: CASSERDRGAFF. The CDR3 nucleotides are TGTGCCAGCAGTGAAAGGGACAGGGGAGCTTTCTTT.

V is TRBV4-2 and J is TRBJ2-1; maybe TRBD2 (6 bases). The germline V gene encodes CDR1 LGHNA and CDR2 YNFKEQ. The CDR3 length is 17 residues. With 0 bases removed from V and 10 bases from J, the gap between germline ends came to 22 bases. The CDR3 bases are TGTGCCAGCAGCCAAGATCGTTACGCCTTAGGACTATCCGAGCAGTTCTTC. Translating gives CASSQDRYALGLSEQFF.

The DNA for the CDR3 is TGCGCCAGCAGCCTCCTAAGGACTAGCGGGAGACTCCCCTACGAGCAGTACTTC. This translates into CASSLLRTSGRLPYEQYF. This chain uses TRBV4-1 with TRBJ2-7, with 13 bases aligning to TRBD2. CDR3 length: 18 residues. V gave up 4 bases and J gave up 2 bases; unmatched junction bases: 11. Germline assignment: CDR1 MGHRA and CDR2 YSYEKL.

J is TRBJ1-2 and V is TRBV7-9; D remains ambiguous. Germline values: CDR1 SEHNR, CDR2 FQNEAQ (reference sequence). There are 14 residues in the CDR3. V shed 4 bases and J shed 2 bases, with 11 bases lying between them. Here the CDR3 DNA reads TGTGCCAGCAGCTCCGGGGATTCGAACTATGGCTACACCTTC. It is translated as CASSSGDSNYGYTF.

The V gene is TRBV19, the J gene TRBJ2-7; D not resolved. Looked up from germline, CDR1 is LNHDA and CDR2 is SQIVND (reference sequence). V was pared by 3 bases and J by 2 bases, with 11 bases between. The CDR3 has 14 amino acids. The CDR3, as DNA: TGTGCCAGTAGTATCTCTGGGCTCCCCTACGAGCAGTACTTC. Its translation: CASSISGLPYEQYF.

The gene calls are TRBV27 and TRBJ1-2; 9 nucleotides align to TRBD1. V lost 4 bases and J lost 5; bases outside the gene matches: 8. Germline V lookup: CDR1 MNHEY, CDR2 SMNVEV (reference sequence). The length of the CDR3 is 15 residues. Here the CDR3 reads CASSSGTGKGYGYTF. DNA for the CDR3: TGTGCCAGCAGTTCCGGGACAGGGAAGGGTTATGGCTACACCTTC.

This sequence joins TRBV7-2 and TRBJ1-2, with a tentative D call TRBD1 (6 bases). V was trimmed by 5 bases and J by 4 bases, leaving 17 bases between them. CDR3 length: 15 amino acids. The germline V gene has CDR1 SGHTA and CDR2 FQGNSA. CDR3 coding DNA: TGTGCCAGCAGCCCGGAGGGGGGGGGCGGCTATGGCTACACCTTC. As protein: CASSPEGGGGYGYTF. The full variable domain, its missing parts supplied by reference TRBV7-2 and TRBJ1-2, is GAGVSQSPSNKVTEKGKDVELRCDPISGHTALYWYRQSLGQGLEFLIYFQGNSAPDKSGLPSDRFSAERTGGSVSTLTIQRTQQEDSAVYLCASSPEGGGGYGYTFGSGTRLTVV.

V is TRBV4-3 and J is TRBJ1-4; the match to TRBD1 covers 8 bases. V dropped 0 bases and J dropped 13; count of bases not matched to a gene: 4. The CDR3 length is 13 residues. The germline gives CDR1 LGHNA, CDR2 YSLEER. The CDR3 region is CASSQDRQGRLFF. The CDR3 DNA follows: TGCGCCAGCAGCCAAGACAGACAGGGGAGACTGTTTTTT.

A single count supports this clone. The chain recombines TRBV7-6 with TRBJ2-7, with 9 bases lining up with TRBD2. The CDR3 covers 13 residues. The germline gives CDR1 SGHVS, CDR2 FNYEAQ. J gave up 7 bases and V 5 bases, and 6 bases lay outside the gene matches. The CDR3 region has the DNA TGTGCCAGCAGCCGACTAGCGGCAAGGGAGCAGTACTTC. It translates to CASSRLAAREQYF. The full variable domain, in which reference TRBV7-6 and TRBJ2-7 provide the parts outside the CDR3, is GAGVSQSPRYKVTKRGQDVALRCDPISGHVSLYWYRQALGQGPEFLTYFNYEAQQDKSGLPNDRFSAERPEGSISTLTIQRTEQRDSAMYRCASSRLAAREQYFGPGTRLTVT.

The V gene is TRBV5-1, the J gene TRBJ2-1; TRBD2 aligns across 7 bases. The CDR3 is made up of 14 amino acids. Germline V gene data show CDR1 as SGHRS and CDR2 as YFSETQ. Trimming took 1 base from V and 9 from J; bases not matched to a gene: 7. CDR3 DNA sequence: TGCGCCAGCAGCTTGACCCAGCGGGGCACTGAGCAGTTCTTC. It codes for CASSLTQRGTEQFF.

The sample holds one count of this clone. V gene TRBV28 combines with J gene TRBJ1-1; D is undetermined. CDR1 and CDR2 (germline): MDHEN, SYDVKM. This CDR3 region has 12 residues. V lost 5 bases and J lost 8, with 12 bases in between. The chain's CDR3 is CASSLYRVEAFF. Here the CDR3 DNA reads TGTGCCAGCAGTCTTTACCGGGTGGAAGCTTTCTTT.

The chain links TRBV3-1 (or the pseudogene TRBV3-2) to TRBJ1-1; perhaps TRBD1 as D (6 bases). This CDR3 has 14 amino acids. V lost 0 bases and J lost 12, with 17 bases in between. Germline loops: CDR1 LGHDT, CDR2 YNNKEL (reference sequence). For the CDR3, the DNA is TGTGCCAGCAGCCAAGAGAATAATCGCCAGGGGACTTTCTTT. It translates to CASSQENNRQGTFF.

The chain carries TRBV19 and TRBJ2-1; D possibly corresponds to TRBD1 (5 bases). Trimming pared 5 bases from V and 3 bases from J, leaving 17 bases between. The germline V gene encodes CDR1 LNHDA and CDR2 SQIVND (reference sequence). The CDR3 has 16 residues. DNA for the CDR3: TGTGCCAGTAGTCTCCCCGGGCAGGGCATCTACAATGAGCAGTTCTTC. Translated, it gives CASSLPGQGIYNEQFF.

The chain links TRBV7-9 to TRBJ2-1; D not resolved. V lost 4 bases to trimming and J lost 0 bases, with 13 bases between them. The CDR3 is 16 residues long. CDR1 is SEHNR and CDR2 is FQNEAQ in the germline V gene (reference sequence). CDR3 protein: CASSSVGLSSYNEQFF. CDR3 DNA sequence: TGTGCCAGCAGCTCCGTTGGGCTGAGCTCCTACAATGAGCAGTTCTTC. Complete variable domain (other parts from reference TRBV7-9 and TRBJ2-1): DTGVSQNPRHKITKRGQNVTFRCDPISEHNRLYWYRQTLGQGPEFLTYFQNEAQLEKSRLLSDRFSAERPKGSFSTLEIQRTEQGDSAMYLCASSSVGLSSYNEQFFGPGTRLTVL.

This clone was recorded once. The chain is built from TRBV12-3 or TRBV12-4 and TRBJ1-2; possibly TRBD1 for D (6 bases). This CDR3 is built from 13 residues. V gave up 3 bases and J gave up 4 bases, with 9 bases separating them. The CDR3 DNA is TGTGCCAGCAGTTTCCAGGGGATCTATGGCTACACCTTC. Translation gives CASSFQGIYGYTF.

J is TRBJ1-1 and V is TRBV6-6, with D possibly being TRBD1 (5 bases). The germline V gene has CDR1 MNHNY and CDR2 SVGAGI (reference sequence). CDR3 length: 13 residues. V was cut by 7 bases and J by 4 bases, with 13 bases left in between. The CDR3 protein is CASIPTGGTEAFF. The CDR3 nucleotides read TGTGCCAGCATCCCGACGGGGGGCACTGAAGCTTTCTTT.

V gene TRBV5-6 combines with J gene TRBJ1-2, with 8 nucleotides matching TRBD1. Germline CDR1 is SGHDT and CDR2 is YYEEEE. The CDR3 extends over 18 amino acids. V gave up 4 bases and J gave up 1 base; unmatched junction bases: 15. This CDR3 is CASSRVPGQARDNYGYTF. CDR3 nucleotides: TGTGCCAGCAGCCGAGTACCGGGACAGGCACGAGATAACTATGGCTACACCTTC.

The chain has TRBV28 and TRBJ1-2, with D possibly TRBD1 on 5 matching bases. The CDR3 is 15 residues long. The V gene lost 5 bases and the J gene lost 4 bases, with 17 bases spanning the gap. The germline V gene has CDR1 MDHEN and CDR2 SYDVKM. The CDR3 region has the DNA TGTGCCAGCAGTGGAGGACGGGGGAAGGGCTATGGCTACACCTTC. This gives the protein CASSGGRGKGYGYTF.

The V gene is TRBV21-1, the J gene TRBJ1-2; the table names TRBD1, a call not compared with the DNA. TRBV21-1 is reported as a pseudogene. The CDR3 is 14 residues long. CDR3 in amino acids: CASSPMTTVYGYTF. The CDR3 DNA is TGTGCCAGCAGCCCCATGACGACAGTCTATGGCTACACCTTC.

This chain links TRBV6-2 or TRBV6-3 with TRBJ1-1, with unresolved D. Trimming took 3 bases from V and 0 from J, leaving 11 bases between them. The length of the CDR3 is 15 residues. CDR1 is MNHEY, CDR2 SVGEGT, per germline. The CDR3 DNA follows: TGTGCCAGCAGTTATAGAGGGCTCATGAACACTGAAGCTTTCTTT. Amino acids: CASSYRGLMNTEAFF.

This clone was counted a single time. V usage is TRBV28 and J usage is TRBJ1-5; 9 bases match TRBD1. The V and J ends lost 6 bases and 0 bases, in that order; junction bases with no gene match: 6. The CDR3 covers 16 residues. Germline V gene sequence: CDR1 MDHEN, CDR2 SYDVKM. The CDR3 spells CASSVDRGYSNQPQHF. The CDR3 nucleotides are TGTGCCAGCAGCGTAGACAGGGGGTATAGCAATCAGCCCCAGCATTTT. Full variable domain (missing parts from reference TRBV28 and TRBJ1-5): DVKVTQSSRYLVKRTGEKVFLECVQDMDHENMFWYRQDPGLGLRLIYFSYDVKMKEKGDIPEGYSVSREKKERFSLILESASTNQTSMYLCASSVDRGYSNQPQHFGDGTRLSIL.

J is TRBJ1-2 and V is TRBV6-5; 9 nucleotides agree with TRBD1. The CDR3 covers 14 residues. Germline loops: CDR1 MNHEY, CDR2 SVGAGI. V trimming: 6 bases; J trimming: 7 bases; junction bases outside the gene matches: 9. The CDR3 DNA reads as TGTGCCAGCAGACCACCGGGACAGGGATTTGGCTACACCTTC. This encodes CASRPPGQGFGYTF.

CDR3 residues: CASTRTGGNEQFF. As DNA, the CDR3 is TGTGCCAGCACACGGACAGGGGGCAATGAGCAGTTCTTC. V is TRBV12-3 or TRBV12-4 and J is TRBJ2-1, with 10 bases matching TRBD1. J was trimmed by 6 bases and V by 7 bases; bases with no gene match: 3. This CDR3 is built from 13 residues.

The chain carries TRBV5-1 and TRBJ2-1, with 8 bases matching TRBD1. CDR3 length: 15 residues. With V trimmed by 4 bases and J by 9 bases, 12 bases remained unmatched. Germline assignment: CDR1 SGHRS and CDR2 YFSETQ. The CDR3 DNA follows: TGCGCCAGCAGCCAGAGGGACAGGAAGACCGTTGAGCAGTTCTTC. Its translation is CASSQRDRKTVEQFF.

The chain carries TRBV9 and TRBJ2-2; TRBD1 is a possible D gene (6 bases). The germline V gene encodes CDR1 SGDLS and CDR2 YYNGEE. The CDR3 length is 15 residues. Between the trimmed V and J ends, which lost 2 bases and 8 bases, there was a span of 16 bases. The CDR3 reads CASSVQGHGLGELFF. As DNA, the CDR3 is TGTGCCAGCAGCGTTCAGGGGCACGGGTTAGGGGAGCTGTTTTTT.

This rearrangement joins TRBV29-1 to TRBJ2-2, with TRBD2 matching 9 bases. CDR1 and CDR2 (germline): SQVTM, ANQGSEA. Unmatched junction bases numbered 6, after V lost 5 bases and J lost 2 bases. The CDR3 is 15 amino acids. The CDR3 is CSVRLAGANTGELFF. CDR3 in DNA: TGCAGCGTTAGATTAGCGGGGGCAAACACCGGGGAGCTGTTTTTT.

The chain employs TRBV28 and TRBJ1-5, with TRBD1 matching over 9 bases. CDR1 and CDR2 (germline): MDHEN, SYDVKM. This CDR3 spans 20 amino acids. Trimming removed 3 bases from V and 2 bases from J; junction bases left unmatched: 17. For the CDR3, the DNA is TGTGCCAGCAGTTTTCCTATCCCGGGACAGGGTATGTTTGGCAATCAGCCCCAGCATTTT. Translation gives CASSFPIPGQGMFGNQPQHF.